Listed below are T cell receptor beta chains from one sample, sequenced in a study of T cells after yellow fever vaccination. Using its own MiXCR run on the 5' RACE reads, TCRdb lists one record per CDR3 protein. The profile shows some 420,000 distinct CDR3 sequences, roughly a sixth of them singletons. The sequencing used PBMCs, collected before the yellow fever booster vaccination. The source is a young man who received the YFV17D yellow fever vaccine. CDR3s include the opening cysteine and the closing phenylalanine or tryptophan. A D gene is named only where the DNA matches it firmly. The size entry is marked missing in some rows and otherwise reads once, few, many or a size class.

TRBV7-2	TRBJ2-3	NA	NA	CASSLYSGDTDTQYF	TGTGCCAGCAGCTTATACTCCGGTGACACAGATACGCAGTATTTT
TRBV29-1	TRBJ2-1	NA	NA	CSGRLVFGEQFF	TGCAGCGGTCGACTAGTTTTCGGTGAGCAGTTCTTC
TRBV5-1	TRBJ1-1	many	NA	CASSSQGSTEAFF	TGCGCCAGCAGCTCACAGGGTTCCACTGAAGCTTTCTTT
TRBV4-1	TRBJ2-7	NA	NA	CASSLRDAEAYEQYF	TGCGCCAGCAGCCTCCGGGACGCCGAGGCCTACGAGCAGTACTTC
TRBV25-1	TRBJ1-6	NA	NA	CASSFSQIGSPLHF	TGTGCCAGCAGTTTTTCCCAAATTGGTTCACCCCTCCACTTT
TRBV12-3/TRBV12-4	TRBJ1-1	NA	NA	CASSFEYTEAFF	TGTGCCAGCAGTTTCGAGTACACTGAAGCTTTCTTT
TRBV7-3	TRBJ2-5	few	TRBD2	CASSYPGLATSLQTQYF	TGTGCCAGCAGCTATCCGGGACTAGCGACTTCCTTGCAGACCCAGTACTTC
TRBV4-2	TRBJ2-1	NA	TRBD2	CASSQVGLAGNNEQFF	TGTGCCAGCAGCCAAGTCGGGCTAGCGGGGAACAATGAGCAGTTCTTC
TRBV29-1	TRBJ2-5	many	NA	CSVPPLQGRETQYF	TGCAGCGTTCCTCCCCTTCAGGGTAGGGAGACCCAGTACTTC
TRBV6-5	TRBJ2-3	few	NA	CASSASPGLRTDTQYF	TGTGCCAGCAGTGCTTCGCCGGGACTCCGCACAGATACGCAGTATTTT
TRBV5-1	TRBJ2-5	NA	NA	CASSQTQETQYF	TGCGCCAGCAGTCAGACCCAAGAGACCCAGTACTTC
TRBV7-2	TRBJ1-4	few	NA	CASRGSRQPEKLFF	TGTGCCAGCAGGGGGTCGAGGCAGCCTGAAAAACTGTTTTTT
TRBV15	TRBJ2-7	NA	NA	CATSSMGWEQYF	TGTGCCACCAGCAGTATGGGGTGGGAGCAGTACTTC
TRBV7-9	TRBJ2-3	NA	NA	CASSLGEITDTQYF	TGTGCCAGCAGCTTGGGGGAGATCACAGATACGCAGTATTTT
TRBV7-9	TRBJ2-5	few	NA	CASALKGQAETQYF	TGTGCCAGCGCATTAAAGGGGCAGGCAGAGACCCAGTACTTC
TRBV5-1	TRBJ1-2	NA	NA	CASSLEIGLGYGYTF	TGCGCCAGCAGCTTGGAGATAGGGTTGGGTTATGGCTACACCTTC
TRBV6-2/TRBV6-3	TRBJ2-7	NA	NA	CASTGSYAYEQYF	TGTGCCAGCACCGGATCCTACGCCTACGAGCAGTACTTC
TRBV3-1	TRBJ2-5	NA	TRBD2	CASRELAGSETQYF	TGTGCCAGCAGGGAACTAGCGGGGTCGGAGACCCAGTACTTC
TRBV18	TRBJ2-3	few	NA	CASSPGGHSTQYF	TGTGCCAGCTCACCCGGGGGCCATAGCACGCAGTATTTT
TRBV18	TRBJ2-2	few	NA	CASSPPNTQTNTGELFF	TGTGCCAGCTCACCACCTAATACACAGACGAACACCGGGGAGCTGTTTTTT
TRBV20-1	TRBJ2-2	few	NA	CSASPRAENTGELFF	TGCAGTGCTAGTCCCCGCGCAGAGAACACCGGGGAGCTGTTTTTT
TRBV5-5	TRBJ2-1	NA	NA	CASSLLSAHNEQFF	TGTGCCAGCAGCTTGCTTTCGGCCCACAATGAGCAGTTCTTC
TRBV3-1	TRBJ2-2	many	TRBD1	CASSPRGPGTGELFF	TGTGCCAGCAGCCCCAGGGGGCCAGGGACCGGGGAGCTGTTTTTT
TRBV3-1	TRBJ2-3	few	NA	CASSQLEADTQYF	TGTGCCAGCAGCCAATTGGAAGCAGATACGCAGTATTTT
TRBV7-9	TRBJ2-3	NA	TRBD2	CASSPWGGTEDTQYF	TGTGCCAGCAGCCCCTGGGGGGGGACGGAAGATACGCAGTATTTT
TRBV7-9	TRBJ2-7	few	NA	CASSVGGEQYF	TGTGCCAGCTCCGTGGGCGGCGAGCAGTACTTC
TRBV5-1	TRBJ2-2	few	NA	CASSSSIGMGDTGELFF	TGCGCCAGCAGCTCCAGTATCGGAATGGGGGACACCGGGGAGCTGTTTTTT
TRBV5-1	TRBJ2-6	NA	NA	CASSSVSLAGANVLTF	TGCGCCAGCAGCTCAGTAAGTCTGGCTGGGGCCAACGTCCTGACTTTC
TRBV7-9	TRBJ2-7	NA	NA	CASSNPGLLYEQYF	TGTGCCAGCAGCAACCCGGGACTGCTCTACGAGCAGTACTTC
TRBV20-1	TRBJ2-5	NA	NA	CSARGDLKNARPETQYF	TGCAGTGCTAGAGGGGACCTTAAGAACGCCCGGCCAGAGACCCAGTACTTC
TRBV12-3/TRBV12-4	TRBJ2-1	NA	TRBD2	CASSGLAGTSSYNEQFF	TGTGCCAGCAGTGGACTAGCGGGGACAAGCTCCTACAATGAGCAGTTCTTC
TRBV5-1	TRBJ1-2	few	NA	CASSLAGSRNGYTF	TGCGCCAGCAGCTTGGCCGGATCTCGAAATGGCTACACCTTC
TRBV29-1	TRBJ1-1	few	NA	CSVVIQGRNTEAFF	TGCAGCGTTGTAATCCAGGGGCGGAACACTGAAGCTTTCTTT
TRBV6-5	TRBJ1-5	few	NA	CASSYSPGQPQHF	TGTGCCAGCAGTTACTCTCCGGGTCAGCCCCAGCATTTT
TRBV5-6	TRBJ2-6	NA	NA	CASNLGPGANVLTF	TGTGCCAGCAACCTAGGGCCTGGGGCCAACGTCCTGACTTTC
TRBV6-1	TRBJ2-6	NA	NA	CASSELGLSGANVLTF	TGTGCCAGCAGTGAATTGGGCCTCTCTGGGGCCAACGTCCTGACTTTC
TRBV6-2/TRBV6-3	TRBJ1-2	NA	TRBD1	CASSYPSRDRGRYYGYTF	TGTGCCAGCAGTTACCCATCCCGGGACAGGGGGCGATACTATGGCTACACCTTC
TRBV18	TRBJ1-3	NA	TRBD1	CASSPVGTGGPSSGNTIYF	TGTGCCAGCTCACCGGTCGGGACAGGGGGCCCGAGCTCTGGAAACACCATATATTTT
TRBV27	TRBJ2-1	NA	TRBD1	CASSRDSPSYNEQFF	TGTGCCAGCTCCAGGGACAGTCCCTCCTACAATGAGCAGTTCTTC
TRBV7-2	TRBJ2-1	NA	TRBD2	CASTRDAGGWSYNEQFF	TGTGCCAGCACGCGGGATGCGGGGGGTTGGTCCTACAATGAGCAGTTCTTC